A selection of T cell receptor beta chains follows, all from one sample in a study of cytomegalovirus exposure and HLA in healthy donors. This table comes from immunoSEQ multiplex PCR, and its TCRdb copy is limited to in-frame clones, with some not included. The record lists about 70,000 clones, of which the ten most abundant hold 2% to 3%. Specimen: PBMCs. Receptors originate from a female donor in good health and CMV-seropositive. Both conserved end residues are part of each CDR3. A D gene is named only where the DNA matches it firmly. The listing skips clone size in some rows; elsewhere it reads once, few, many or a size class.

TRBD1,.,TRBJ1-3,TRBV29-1,CSVVTGQDSGNTIYF,TGCAGCGTGGTGACAGGGCAAGACTCTGGAAACACCATATATTTT
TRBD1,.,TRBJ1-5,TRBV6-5,CASSWGTGDQPQHF,TGTGCCAGCAGTTGGGGGACAGGCGATCAGCCCCAGCATTTT
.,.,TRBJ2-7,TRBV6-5,CASSKERGLYEQYF,TGTGCCAGCAGTAAGGAAAGGGGACTCTACGAGCAGTACTTC
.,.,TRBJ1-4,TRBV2,CASRGGTVNEKLFF,TGTGCCAGCAGGGGGGGAACGGTTAATGAAAAACTGTTTTTT
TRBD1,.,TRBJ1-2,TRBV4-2,CASSQGDRVANYGYTF,TGTGCCAGCAGCCAAGGGGACAGGGTAGCTAACTATGGCTACACCTTC
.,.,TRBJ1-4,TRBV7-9,CASSFINQQGIEKLFF,TGTGCCAGCAGCTTTATTAATCAACAGGGAATAGAAAAACTGTTTTTT
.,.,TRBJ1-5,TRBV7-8,CASSQTTGYSNQPQHF,TGTGCCAGCAGCCAAACCACAGGGTATAGCAATCAGCCCCAGCATTTT
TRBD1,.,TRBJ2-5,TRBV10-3,CAISEGAGGEETQYF,TGTGCCATCAGTGAGGGGGCAGGGGGCGAAGAGACCCAGTACTTC
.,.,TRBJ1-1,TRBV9,CASSERGGTEAFF,TGTGCCAGCAGCGAGAGGGGGGGCACTGAAGCTTTCTTT
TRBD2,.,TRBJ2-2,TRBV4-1,CASSQPPYGRVSTGELFF,TGCGCCAGCAGCCAACCCCCGTATGGGAGGGTCTCCACCGGGGAGCTGTTTTTT
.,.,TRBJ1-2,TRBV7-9,CASSPGHTGSGDGYTF,TGTGCCAGCAGCCCTGGCCATACAGGGAGCGGAGATGGCTACACCTTC
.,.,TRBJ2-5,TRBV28,CASRTGVLETQYF,TGTGCCAGCAGAACGGGGGTATTAGAGACCCAGTACTTC
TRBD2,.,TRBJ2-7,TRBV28,CASSLTSTSYEQYF,TGTGCCAGCAGCCTGACTAGCACCTCCTACGAGCAGTACTTC
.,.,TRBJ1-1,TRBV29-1,CSVGTPSAGSEAFF,TGCAGCGTTGGGACACCCTCGGCAGGTTCTGAAGCTTTCTTT
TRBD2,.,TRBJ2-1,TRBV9,CASSVAGSGGVYNEQFF,TGTGCCAGCAGCGTAGCAGGGAGCGGGGGGGTATACAATGAGCAGTTCTTC
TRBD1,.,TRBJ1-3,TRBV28,CASSLYLDRDGGNTIYF,TGTGCCAGCAGTTTATACCTCGACAGGGATGGTGGAAACACCATATATTTT
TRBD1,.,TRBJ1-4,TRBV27,CASKSEGQGNEKLFF,TGTGCCAGCAAGTCGGAGGGACAGGGTAATGAAAAACTGTTTTTT
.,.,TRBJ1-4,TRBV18,CASSPSGAGEGEKLFF,TGTGCCAGCTCACCAAGCGGGGCAGGGGAAGGTGAAAAACTGTTTTTT
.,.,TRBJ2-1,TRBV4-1,CASSLSGFVNEQFF,TGCGCCAGCAGCCTATCAGGGTTTGTAAATGAGCAGTTCTTC
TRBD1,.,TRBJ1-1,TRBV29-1,CSVPTGVFNTEAFF,TGCAGCGTCCCGACAGGGGTGTTCAACACTGAAGCTTTCTTT
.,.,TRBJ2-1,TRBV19,CASSSGHDTDNEQFF,TGTGCCAGTAGTTCCGGACACGATACTGACAATGAGCAGTTCTTC
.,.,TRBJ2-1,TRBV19,CASSTPAAIPFYNEQFF,TGTGCCAGTAGTACCCCTGCAGCGATTCCTTTCTACAATGAGCAGTTCTTC
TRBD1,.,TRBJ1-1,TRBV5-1,CASSTQPGQGWTEAFF,TGCGCCAGCAGCACGCAACCGGGACAGGGGTGGACTGAAGCTTTCTTT
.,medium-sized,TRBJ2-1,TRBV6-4,CASSVSGVNEQFF,TGTGCCAGCAGTGTCTCAGGGGTCAATGAGCAGTTCTTC
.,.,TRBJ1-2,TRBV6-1,CASSVKNYGYTF,TGTGCCAGCAGTGTCAAAAACTATGGCTACACCTTC
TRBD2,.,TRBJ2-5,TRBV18,CASSPRTSGSEETQYF,TGTGCCAGCTCACCAAGGACTAGCGGGAGTGAAGAGACCCAGTACTTC
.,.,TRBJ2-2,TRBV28,CASKRNRAGTGELFF,TGTGCCAGCAAACGGAACAGGGCTGGCACCGGGGAGCTGTTTTTT
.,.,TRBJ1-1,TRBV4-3,CAAGEGGTEAFF,TGCGCCGCGGGCGAGGGAGGCACTGAAGCTTTCTTT
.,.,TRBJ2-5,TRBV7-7,CASSLGAPGEETQYF,TGTGCTAGCAGCTTAGGGGCTCCGGGGGAAGAGACCCAGTACTTC
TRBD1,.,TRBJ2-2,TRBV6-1,CASSGPLDRQDTGELFF,TGTGCCAGCAGTGGGCCATTGGACAGGCAGGACACCGGGGAGCTGTTTTTT
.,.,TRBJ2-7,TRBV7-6,CASSLGPGNEQYF,TGTGCCAGCAGCTTAGGTCCGGGGAACGAGCAGTACTTC
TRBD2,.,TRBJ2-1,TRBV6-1,CASSEWRAGGYNEQFF,TGTGCCAGCAGTGAGTGGCGAGCGGGGGGCTACAATGAGCAGTTCTTC
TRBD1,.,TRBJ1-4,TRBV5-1,CASSLVGTGINEKLFF,TGCGCCAGCAGCTTGGTAGGGACAGGGATTAATGAAAAACTGTTTTTT
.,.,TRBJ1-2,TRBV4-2,CASSQDWLYGYTF,TGTGCCAGCAGCCAAGATTGGCTGTATGGCTACACCTTC
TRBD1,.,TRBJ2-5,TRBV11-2,CASSLGQGRETQYF,TGTGCCAGCAGCTTGGGACAGGGGAGGGAGACCCAGTACTTC
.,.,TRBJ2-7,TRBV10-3,CAIRGAVYEQYF,TGTGCCATCCGCGGGGCCGTGTACGAGCAGTACTTC
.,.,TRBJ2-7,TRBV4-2,CASSLPTAAGGNSYEQYF,TGTGCCAGCAGCCTACCCACCGCGGCCGGGGGTAACTCCTACGAGCAGTACTTC
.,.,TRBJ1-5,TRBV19,CASSMTAGERPQHF,TGTGCCAGTAGTATGACAGCGGGCGAACGGCCCCAGCATTTT